This entry lists 27 T cell receptor beta chains sequenced from one sample in a study of T-cell memory formation after mild COVID-19. TCRdb reprocessed the 5' RACE reads via MiXCR and lists one record per CDR3 protein. The sample includes about 190,000 distinct CDR3 sequences, about 16% of them seen just once. Sequencing was performed on PBMCs or a T cell subset sorted from them (not recorded which). The receptors shown here come from an adult woman who had mild COVID-19 (a few samples of this study predate the infection). Cell type and time point are not known.

This clonotype came up a few times. The chain combines TRBV4-2 with TRBJ1-2; D unresolved. CDR1 is LGHNA and CDR2 is YNFKEQ in the germline V gene. Trimming left V 0 bases short and J 4 bases short, with 9 bases between. The CDR3 runs 14 residues. CDR3: CASSQDDGLYGYTF. The CDR3 DNA follows: TGTGCCAGCAGCCAAGATGACGGCCTCTATGGCTACACCTTC.

This clonotype was found many times. The genes are TRBV3-1 and TRBJ2-2, with 9 bases that match TRBD1. V shed 4 bases and J 5 bases; nucleotides not matched to a gene: 2. This CDR3 is 14 amino acids long. Germline CDR1 reads LGHDT; CDR2 reads YNNKEL (reference sequence). In nucleotides, the CDR3 is TGTGCCAGCAGCCGGGACAGGGTTACCGGGGAGCTGTTTTTT. Translating it yields CASSRDRVTGELFF.

This clonotype was counted only a few times. The gene calls are TRBV4-2 and TRBJ1-2; TRBD1 matches 9 bases. CDR3 length: 15 amino acids. Germline V CDR1 and CDR2: LGHNA, YNFKEQ. The J segment lost 2 bases and the V segment lost 4 bases, leaving 5 bases of the junction unmatched. The CDR3, as DNA: TGTGCCAGCAGCCCTCCAGGACAGGGGAACTATGGCTACACCTTC. Its translation: CASSPPGQGNYGYTF.

The V call is TRBV6-6, the J call TRBJ2-7; 13 bases agree with TRBD2. Germline CDR1 and CDR2: MNHNY and SVGAGI (reference sequence). The CDR3 contains 16 residues. Unmatched junction bases numbered 9, after V lost 6 bases and J lost 4 bases. The chain's CDR3 is CASSLYATSGGYEQYF. The CDR3 coding sequence is TGTGCCAGCAGCCTCTACGCGACTAGCGGGGGGTACGAGCAGTACTTC.

Points on this clonotype: A read error may account for a junction end that differs from germline. The chain combines TRBV6-5 with TRBJ1-2, with D unresolved. The CDR3 spans 14 residues. CDR1 is MNHEY, CDR2 SVGAGI, per germline. This chain's CDR3 is CDSSSPTGNMGYTF. CDR3 bases: TGTGACAGCAGTTCACCAACGGGGAATATGGGCTACACCTTC.

This clonotype showed up just a few times. The chain carries TRBV6-5 and TRBJ2-7, with D tentatively TRBD2 (5 bases). The V gene's germline CDR1 is MNHEY and CDR2 SVGAGI. The V and J ends lost 5 bases and 2 bases respectively, with 10 bases between them. This CDR3 spans 13 amino acids. As DNA, the CDR3 is TGTGCCAGCAGTAACGGACTTGCCTACGAGCAGTACTTC. This codes for CASSNGLAYEQYF.

There are a few counts of this clonotype. The V call is TRBV7-9, the J call TRBJ2-1; D remains unclear. The CDR3 totals 12 residues. Germline CDR1 and CDR2: SEHNR and FQNEAQ (reference sequence). Trimming removed 1 base at V and 8 bases at J, with 6 bases between. The CDR3 sequence is CASSLGLYEQFF. The CDR3 region has the DNA TGTGCCAGCAGCTTAGGGTTGTATGAGCAGTTCTTC.

This clonotype was seen a few times. The chain joins TRBV7-2 to TRBJ2-2; 8 positions agree with TRBD2. This CDR3 has 15 amino acids. Germline values: CDR1 SGHTA, CDR2 FQGNSA. V was pared by 3 bases and J by 6 bases, with 6 bases of the junction left unmatched. The CDR3 DNA reads as TGTGCCAGCAGCTTTGGTAGCGGGGACCCCGGGGAGCTGTTTTTT. This translates into CASSFGSGDPGELFF.

This clonotype was observed many times. The gene calls are TRBV12-3 or TRBV12-4 and TRBJ1-1, with D unresolved. The CDR3 is 13 residues long. The ends were cut back, 4 bases at V and 0 bases at J, with 6 bases in the middle. CDR3 sequence (DNA): TGTGCCAGCAGTTCCCAAATGAACACTGAAGCTTTCTTT. Protein: CASSSQMNTEAFF.

The chain recombines TRBV20-1 with TRBJ2-4, with 7 bases fitting TRBD2. V trimming: 0 bases; J trimming: 2 bases; junction bases outside the gene matches: 7. Germline CDR1 DFQATT, CDR2 SNEGSKA (reference sequence). The CDR3 sequence is 16 residues long. The CDR3 bases are TGCAGTGCTAGAGATGGGCGGGGGTGGACCAAAAACATTCAGTACTTC. Protein: CSARDGRGWTKNIQYF.

This clonotype has only a few counts. The chain carries TRBV7-9 and TRBJ1-5; D is unresolved. The CDR3 length is 13 residues. Germline CDR1 is SEHNR and CDR2 is FQNEAQ (reference sequence). Trimming pared 5 bases from V and 6 bases from J, leaving 11 bases between. CDR3: CASSPRGTQPQHF. The CDR3 DNA is TGTGCCAGCAGCCCACGGGGAACTCAGCCCCAGCATTTT.

This clonotype was observed a handful of times. The V call is TRBV5-1, the J call TRBJ1-1, with D possibly being TRBD1 (6 bases). This CDR3 is 12 amino acids long. Germline V gene data show CDR1 as SGHRS and CDR2 as YFSETQ. Trimming left V 5 bases short and J 3 bases short, with 8 bases between. The CDR3 is CASRNRDTEAFF. The CDR3 DNA reads as TGCGCCAGCAGAAACAGGGACACTGAAGCTTTCTTT.

The V and J genes are TRBV5-1 and TRBJ2-5; D may be TRBD1 (5 bases). V lost 7 bases and J 2 bases, leaving 12 bases between the germline ends. This CDR3 region has 13 residues. Germline assignment: CDR1 SGHRS and CDR2 YFSETQ. The CDR3 loop reads CASHLTGQETQYF. The CDR3 DNA reads as TGCGCCAGCCATTTAACAGGACAAGAGACCCAGTACTTC.

This clonotype has more than one count but fewer than ten. The V call is TRBV7-2, the J call TRBJ2-1; 13 positions agree with TRBD2. V trimming: 4 bases; J trimming: 1 base; junction bases outside the gene matches: 7. The CDR3 covers 18 residues. Germline CDR1 SGHTA, CDR2 FQGNSA. DNA of the CDR3: TGTGCCAGCAGCTCCCCGACTAGCGGGAGGCTTTCCTACAATGAGCAGTTCTTC. The encoded protein is CASSSPTSGRLSYNEQFF.

This clonotype was detected a few times. This rearrangement joins TRBV7-9 to TRBJ1-1; D remains unclear. The ends were cut back, 4 bases at V and 0 bases at J, with 6 bases in the middle. This CDR3 region has 13 residues. CDR1 and CDR2 (germline): SEHNR, FQNEAQ (reference sequence). DNA of the CDR3: TGTGCCAGCAGCTATGCCATGAACACTGAAGCTTTCTTT. Translated, it gives CASSYAMNTEAFF.

This clonotype has more than one count but fewer than ten. The chain uses TRBV6-5 and TRBJ1-6, with 7 bases lining up with TRBD1. The V and J ends lost 5 bases and 6 bases, in that order; junction bases with no gene match: 7. Germline assignment: CDR1 MNHEY and CDR2 SVGAGI. This CDR3 comprises 15 residues. This CDR3 reads CASSRATGSNSPLHF. The DNA of the CDR3 is TGTGCCAGCAGTCGCGCGACAGGGTCTAATTCACCCCTCCACTTT.

The V and J genes are TRBV10-1 and TRBJ2-7; D is tentatively TRBD1 or TRBD2 (6 bases each). V lost 9 bases and J lost 1, with 19 bases in between. The germline gives CDR1 WNHNN, CDR2 SYGVQD (reference sequence). The CDR3 is 15 residues long. The CDR3 region is CARKGNGGQSYEQYF. Written as DNA, the CDR3 is TGCGCCAGAAAGGGGAATGGGGGGCAATCCTACGAGCAGTACTTC.

This chain links TRBV18 with TRBJ1-1; TRBD1 agrees at 7 bases. CDR3 length equals 13 residues. The V segment lost 5 bases and the J segment 5 bases; nucleotides outside the gene matches: 5. The germline V gene has CDR1 KGHSH and CDR2 LQKENI. The CDR3 nucleotides read TGTGCCAGCTCATGGGACAGCCGGACTGAAGCTTTCTTT. It encodes CASSWDSRTEAFF.

The genes are TRBV3-1 and TRBJ2-7; the match to TRBD2 covers 7 bases. The germline gives CDR1 LGHDT, CDR2 YNNKEL (reference sequence). V lost 0 bases to trimming and J lost 3 bases; unmatched junction nucleotides: 8. The CDR3 totals 16 residues. The chain's CDR3 is CASSQELASGSYEQYF. CDR3 nucleotides: TGTGCCAGCAGCCAAGAATTGGCTAGCGGAAGCTACGAGCAGTACTTC.

This sequence joins TRBV24-1 and TRBJ2-3; 12 bases match TRBD2. The CDR3 runs to 16 residues. V lost 3 bases and J lost 3; bases outside the gene matches: 3. CDR1 is KGHDR and CDR2 is SFDVKD in the germline V gene. The CDR3 nucleotides read TGTGCCACCAGTGATCCTAGCGGGGGGGCTACAGATACGCAGTATTTT. This gives the protein CATSDPSGGATDTQYF.

Ten or more counts support this clonotype. The J gene is TRBJ2-7, the V gene TRBV6-5, with 14 bases matching TRBD2. Looked up from germline, CDR1 is MNHEY and CDR2 is SVGAGI. The CDR3 totals 14 residues. J gave up 5 bases and V 5 bases, and 2 bases lay outside the gene matches. The CDR3 DNA reads as TGTGCCAGCAGTGGACTAGCGGGAGGCAACGAGCAGTACTTC. Its translation is CASSGLAGGNEQYF.

This clonotype turned up a few times. CDR3 protein: CAISDQNRAESKNIQYF. CDR3 nucleotide sequence: TGTGCCATCAGTGATCAGAACAGGGCAGAATCCAAAAACATTCAGTACTTC. The chain combines TRBV10-3 with TRBJ2-4; a possible D gene is TRBD1 (6 bases). V shed 3 bases and J shed 2 bases, with 17 bases lying between them. From germline, CDR1 is ENHRY and CDR2 SYGVKD. The CDR3 is 17 amino acids.

J is TRBJ2-2 and V is TRBV15; maybe TRBD2 (6 bases). The CDR3 length is 16 residues. In germline, CDR1 is LNHNV, CDR2 YYDKDF (reference sequence). Trimming pared 2 bases from V and 1 base from J, leaving 11 bases between. The CDR3 DNA sequence: TGTGCCACCAGCAGATCCGGAGGGAGGAACACCGGGGAGCTGTTTTTT. This translates into CATSRSGGRNTGELFF.

This chain uses TRBV30 with TRBJ2-1; D is perhaps TRBD2 (6 bases). V was cut by 6 bases and J by 6 bases, with 21 bases left in between. The CDR3 totals 15 residues. Germline loops: CDR1 GTSNPN, CDR2 SVGIG (reference sequence). For the CDR3, the DNA is TGTGCCTGCAGTCTCCAGGCGGGACGGAGCAATGAGCAGTTCTTC. Protein sequence: CACSLQAGRSNEQFF.

This clonotype came up a few times. This chain links TRBV4-1 with TRBJ2-5, with a tentative D call TRBD1 (5 bases). Trimming cost V 2 bases and J 5 bases, with 18 bases left between them. Germline values: CDR1 MGHRA, CDR2 YSYEKL. The CDR3 runs 16 residues. CDR3 coding DNA: TGCGCCAGCAGCCAATCGAGCCCGGCTAGGGGCGAGACCCAGTACTTC. As protein: CASSQSSPARGETQYF.

The chain has TRBV15 and TRBJ1-1; 7 nucleotides agree with TRBD1. The V and J ends lost 3 bases and 10 bases, in that order; junction bases with no gene match: 8. This CDR3 is built from 13 residues. From germline, CDR1 is LNHNV and CDR2 YYDKDF (reference sequence). CDR3 nucleotides: TGTGCCACCAGCAGGACACGACAGGGTGGAGCTTTCTTT. Translated: CATSRTRQGGAFF.

In this sample, this clonotype turned up a few times. V usage is TRBV4-1 and J usage is TRBJ2-6, with 7 nucleotides matching TRBD1. The germline V gene has CDR1 MGHRA and CDR2 YSYEKL. The CDR3 consists of 15 residues. V shed 6 bases, J shed 4 bases, and the junction held 6 bases outside the gene matches. CDR3 in amino acids: CASRRTGDGANVLTF. In DNA, the CDR3 is TGCGCCAGCAGGCGAACAGGGGACGGGGCCAACGTCCTGACTTTC.